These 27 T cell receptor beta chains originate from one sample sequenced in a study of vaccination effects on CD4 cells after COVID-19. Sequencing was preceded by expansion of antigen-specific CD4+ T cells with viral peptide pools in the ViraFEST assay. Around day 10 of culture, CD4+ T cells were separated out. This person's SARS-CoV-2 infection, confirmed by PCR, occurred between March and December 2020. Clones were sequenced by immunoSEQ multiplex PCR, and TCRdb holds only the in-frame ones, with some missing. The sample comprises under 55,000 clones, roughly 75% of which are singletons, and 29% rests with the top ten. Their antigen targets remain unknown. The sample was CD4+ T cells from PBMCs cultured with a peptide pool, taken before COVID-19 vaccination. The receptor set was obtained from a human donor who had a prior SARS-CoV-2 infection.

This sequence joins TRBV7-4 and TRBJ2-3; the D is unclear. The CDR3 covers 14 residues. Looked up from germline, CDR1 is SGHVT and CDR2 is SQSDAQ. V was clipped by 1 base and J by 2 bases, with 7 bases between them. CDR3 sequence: CASSLVAATDTQYF. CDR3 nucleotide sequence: TGTGCCAGCAGCTTAGTTGCTGCCACAGATACGCAGTATTTT. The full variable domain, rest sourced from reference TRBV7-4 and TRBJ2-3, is GAGVSQSPRYKVAKRGRDVALRCDSISGHVTLYWYRQTLGQGSEVLTYSQSDAQRDKSGRPSGRFSAERPERSVSTLKIQRTEQGDSAVYLCASSLVAATDTQYFGPGTRLTVL.

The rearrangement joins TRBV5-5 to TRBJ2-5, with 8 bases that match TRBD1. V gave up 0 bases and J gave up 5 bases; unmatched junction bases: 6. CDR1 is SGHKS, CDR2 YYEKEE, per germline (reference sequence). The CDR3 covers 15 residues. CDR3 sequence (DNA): TGTGCCAGCAGCTTGGTGGACAGGGTGTTCGAGACCCAGTACTTC. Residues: CASSLVDRVFETQYF.

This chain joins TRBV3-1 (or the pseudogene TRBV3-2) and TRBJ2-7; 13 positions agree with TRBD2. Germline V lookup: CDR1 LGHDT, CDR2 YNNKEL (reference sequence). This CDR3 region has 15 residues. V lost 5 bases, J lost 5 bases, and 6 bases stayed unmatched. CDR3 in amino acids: CASSSRLAGGNEQYF. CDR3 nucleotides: TGTGCCAGCAGCTCTCGACTAGCGGGAGGTAACGAGCAGTACTTC.

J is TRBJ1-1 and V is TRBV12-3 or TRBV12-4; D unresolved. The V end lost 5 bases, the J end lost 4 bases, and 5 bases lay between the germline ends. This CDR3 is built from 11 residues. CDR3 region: CASSVSTEAFF. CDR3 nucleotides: TGTGCCAGCAGTGTCTCCACTGAAGCTTTCTTT.

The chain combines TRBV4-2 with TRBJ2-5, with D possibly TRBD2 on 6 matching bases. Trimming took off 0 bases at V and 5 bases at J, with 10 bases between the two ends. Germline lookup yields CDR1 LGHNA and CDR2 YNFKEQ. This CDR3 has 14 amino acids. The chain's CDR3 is CASSQDLAGETQYF. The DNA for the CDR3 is TGTGCCAGCAGCCAAGATTTGGCGGGGGAGACCCAGTACTTC.

The CDR3 DNA follows: TGCGCCAGCAGCTTGGTATGGACAACAAGCACAGATACGCAGTATTTT. It yields the protein CASSLVWTTSTDTQYF. The chain links TRBV5-1 to TRBJ2-3; D may be TRBD1 (5 bases). CDR3 length: 16 residues. V lost 0 bases, J lost 0 bases, and 11 bases lay in between. Germline V gene lookup returns CDR1 SGHRS and CDR2 YFSETQ. The full variable domain, its missing parts supplied by reference TRBV5-1 and TRBJ2-3, is KAGVTQTPRYLIKTRGQQVTLSCSPISGHRSVSWYQQTPGQGLQFLFEYFSETQRNKGNFPGRFSGRQFSNSRSEMNVSTLELGDSALYLCASSLVWTTSTDTQYFGPGTRLTVL.

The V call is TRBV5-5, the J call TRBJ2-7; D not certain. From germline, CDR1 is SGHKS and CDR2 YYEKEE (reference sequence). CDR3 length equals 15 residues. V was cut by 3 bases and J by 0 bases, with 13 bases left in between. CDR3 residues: CASSWASGFSYEQYF. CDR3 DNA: TGTGCCAGCAGCTGGGCCAGTGGGTTCTCCTACGAGCAGTACTTC.

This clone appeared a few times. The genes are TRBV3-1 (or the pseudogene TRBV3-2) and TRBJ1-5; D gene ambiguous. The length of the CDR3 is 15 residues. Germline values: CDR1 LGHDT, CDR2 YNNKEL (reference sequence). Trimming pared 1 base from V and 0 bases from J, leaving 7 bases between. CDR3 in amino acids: CASSQGVFSNQPQHF. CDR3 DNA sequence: TGTGCCAGCAGCCAAGGGGTTTTTAGCAATCAGCCCCAGCATTTT.

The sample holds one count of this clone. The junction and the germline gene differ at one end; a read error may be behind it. The CDR3 DNA reads TGTGCAAGCAAAGCGGGGGAGGTTTCCTACGAGCAGTACTTC. Translating gives CASKAGEVSYEQYF. This chain joins TRBV5-4 and TRBJ2-7, with 8 positions matching TRBD2. Per the germline V gene, CDR1 is SGHNT and CDR2 is YYREEE (reference sequence). This CDR3 has 14 amino acids. Drawing the rest from reference TRBV5-4 and TRBJ2-7, the complete variable domain is ETGVTQSPTHLIKTRGQQVTLRCSSQSGHNTVSWYQQALGQGPQFIFQYYREEENGRGNFPPRFSGLQFPNYSSELNVNALELDDSALYLCASKAGEVSYEQYFGPGTRLTVT.

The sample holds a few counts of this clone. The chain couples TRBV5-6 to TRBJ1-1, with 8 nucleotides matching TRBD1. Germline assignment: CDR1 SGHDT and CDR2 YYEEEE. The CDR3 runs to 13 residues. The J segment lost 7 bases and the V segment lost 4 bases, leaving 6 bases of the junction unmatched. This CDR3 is CASSRGQGREAFF. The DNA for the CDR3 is TGTGCCAGCAGCCGCGGACAGGGCCGTGAAGCTTTCTTT.

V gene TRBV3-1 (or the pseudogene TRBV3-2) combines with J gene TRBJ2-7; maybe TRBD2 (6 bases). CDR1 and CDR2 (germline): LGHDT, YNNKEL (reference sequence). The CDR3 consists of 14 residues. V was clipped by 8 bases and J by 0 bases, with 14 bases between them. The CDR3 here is CASSRRAVSYEQYF. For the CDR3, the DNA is TGTGCCAGCTCGAGGAGGGCCGTCTCCTACGAGCAGTACTTC.

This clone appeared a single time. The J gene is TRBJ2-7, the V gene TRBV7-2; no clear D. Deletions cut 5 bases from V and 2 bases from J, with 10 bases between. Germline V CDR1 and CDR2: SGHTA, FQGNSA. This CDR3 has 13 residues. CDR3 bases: TGTGCCAGCAGCCCCAGCCCGCCCTACGAGCAGTACTTC. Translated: CASSPSPPYEQYF.

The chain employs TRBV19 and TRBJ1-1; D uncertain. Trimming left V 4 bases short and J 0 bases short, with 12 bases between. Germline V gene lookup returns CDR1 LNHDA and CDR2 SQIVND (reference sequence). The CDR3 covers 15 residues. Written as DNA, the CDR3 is TGTGCCAGTAGTACCGAGAGGTCGGTGAACACTGAAGCTTTCTTT. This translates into CASSTERSVNTEAFF.

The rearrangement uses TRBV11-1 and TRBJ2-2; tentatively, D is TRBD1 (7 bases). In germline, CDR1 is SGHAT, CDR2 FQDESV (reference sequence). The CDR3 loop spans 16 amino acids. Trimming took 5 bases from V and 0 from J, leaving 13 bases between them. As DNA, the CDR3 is TGTGCCAGCAGCGGCGGGGACAGCACGAACACCGGGGAGCTGTTTTTT. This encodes CASSGGDSTNTGELFF.

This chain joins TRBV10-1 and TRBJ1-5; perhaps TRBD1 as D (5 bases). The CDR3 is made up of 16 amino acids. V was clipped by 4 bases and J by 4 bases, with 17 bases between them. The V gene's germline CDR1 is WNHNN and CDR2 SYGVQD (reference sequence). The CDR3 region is CASSGPGTLRNQPQHF. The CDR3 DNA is TGCGCCAGCAGTGGACCCGGGACCCTTAGGAATCAGCCCCAGCATTTT.

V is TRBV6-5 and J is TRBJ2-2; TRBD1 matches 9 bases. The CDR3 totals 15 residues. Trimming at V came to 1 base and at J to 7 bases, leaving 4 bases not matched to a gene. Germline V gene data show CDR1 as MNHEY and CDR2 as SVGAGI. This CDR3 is CASSYWTGVNGELFF. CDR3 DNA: TGTGCCAGCAGTTACTGGACAGGGGTAAACGGGGAGCTGTTTTTT.

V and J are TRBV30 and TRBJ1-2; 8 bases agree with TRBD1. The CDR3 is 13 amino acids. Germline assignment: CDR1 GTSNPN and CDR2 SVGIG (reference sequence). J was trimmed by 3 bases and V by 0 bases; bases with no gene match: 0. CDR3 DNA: TGTGCCTGGAGTGTGACAGGGGACTATGGCTACACCTTC. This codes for CAWSVTGDYGYTF.

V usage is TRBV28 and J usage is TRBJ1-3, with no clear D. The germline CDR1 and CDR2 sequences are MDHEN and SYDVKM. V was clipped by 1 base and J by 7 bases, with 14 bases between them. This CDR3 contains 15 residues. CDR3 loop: CASSLYGTNGNTIYF. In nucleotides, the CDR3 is TGTGCCAGCAGTTTATACGGCACTAATGGGAACACCATATATTTT.

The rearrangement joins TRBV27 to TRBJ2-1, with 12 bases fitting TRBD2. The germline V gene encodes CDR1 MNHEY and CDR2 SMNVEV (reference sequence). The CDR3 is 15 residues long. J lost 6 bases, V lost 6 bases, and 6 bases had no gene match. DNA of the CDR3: TGTGCCAGCAGCCGACGGACTAGCGGGACCAATGAGCAGTTCTTC. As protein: CASSRRTSGTNEQFF.

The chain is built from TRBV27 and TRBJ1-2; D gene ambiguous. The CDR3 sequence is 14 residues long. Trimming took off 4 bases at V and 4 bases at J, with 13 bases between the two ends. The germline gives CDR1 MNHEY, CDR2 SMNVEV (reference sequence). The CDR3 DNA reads TGTGCCAGCAGTTGGAACGCGTGGGGCTATGGCTACACCTTC. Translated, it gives CASSWNAWGYGYTF.

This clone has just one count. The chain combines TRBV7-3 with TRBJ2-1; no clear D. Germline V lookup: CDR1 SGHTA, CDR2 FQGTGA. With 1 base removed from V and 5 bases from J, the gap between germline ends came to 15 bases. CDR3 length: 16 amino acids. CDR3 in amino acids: CASSLNSGRFDNEQFF. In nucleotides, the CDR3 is TGTGCCAGCAGCTTAAATTCTGGGCGCTTCGACAATGAGCAGTTCTTC.

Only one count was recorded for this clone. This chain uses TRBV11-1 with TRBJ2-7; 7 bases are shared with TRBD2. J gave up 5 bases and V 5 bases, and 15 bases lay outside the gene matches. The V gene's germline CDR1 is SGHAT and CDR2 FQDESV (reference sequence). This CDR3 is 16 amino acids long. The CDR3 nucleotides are TGTGCCAGCAGCAAATACCGGGACTACCAGTGGGACGAGCAGTACTTC. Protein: CASSKYRDYQWDEQYF.

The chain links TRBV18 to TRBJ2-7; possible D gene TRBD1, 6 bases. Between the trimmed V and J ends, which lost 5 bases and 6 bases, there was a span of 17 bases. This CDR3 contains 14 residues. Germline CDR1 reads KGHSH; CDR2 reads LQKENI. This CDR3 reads CASSATQGWGEQYF. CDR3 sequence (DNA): TGTGCCAGCTCAGCGACACAGGGCTGGGGCGAGCAGTACTTC.

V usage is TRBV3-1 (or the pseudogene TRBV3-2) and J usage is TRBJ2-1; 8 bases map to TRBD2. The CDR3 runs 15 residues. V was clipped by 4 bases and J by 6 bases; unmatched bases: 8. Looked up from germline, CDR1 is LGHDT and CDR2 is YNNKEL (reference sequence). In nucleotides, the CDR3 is TGTGCCAGCAGCCCACACGGGCGGGGGGTCAATGAGCAGTTCTTC. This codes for CASSPHGRGVNEQFF.

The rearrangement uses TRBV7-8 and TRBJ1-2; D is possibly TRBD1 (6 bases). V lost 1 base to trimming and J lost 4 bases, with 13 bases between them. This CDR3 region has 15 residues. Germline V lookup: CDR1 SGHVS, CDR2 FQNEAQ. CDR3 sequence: CASSLGTASPYGYTF. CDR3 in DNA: TGTGCCAGCAGCTTAGGGACAGCCTCACCCTATGGCTACACCTTC.

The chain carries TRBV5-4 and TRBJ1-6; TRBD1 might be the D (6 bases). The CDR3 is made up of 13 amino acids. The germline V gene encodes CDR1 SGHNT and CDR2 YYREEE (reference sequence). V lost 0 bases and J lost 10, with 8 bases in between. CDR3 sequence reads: CASSLEGGSPLHF. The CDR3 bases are TGTGCCAGCAGCTTGGAAGGGGGATCACCCCTCCACTTT. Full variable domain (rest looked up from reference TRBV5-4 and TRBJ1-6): ETGVTQSPTHLIKTRGQQVTLRCSSQSGHNTVSWYQQALGQGPQFIFQYYREEENGRGNFPPRFSGLQFPNYSSELNVNALELDDSALYLCASSLEGGSPLHFGNGTRLTVT.

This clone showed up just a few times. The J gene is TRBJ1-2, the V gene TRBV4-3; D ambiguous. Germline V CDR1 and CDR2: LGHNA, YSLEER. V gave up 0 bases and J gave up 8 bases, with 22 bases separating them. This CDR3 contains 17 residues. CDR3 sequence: CASSQERVTGRFRGYTF. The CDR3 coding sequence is TGCGCCAGCAGCCAAGAACGCGTCACGGGCCGCTTTCGAGGCTACACCTTC.